This T cell receptor beta chain comes out of a study of T cells expressing NK-cell markers. Germline CDR1 and CDR2: SGHAT and FQNNGV. The CDR3 loop spans 17 amino acids. TCRdb derives one entry per CDR3 protein from the 5' RACE reads, leaving out DNA. The table lists 200,000 to 300,000 distinct CDR3 sequences. Sequencing was done on a sample of blood T cells: a sorted CD56 or NKG2C T cell subset, CD4+ or CD8+ T cells, or bulk PBMC T cells (not recorded which). The receptor was isolated from a man in his late teens or twenties in good health. The chain has TRBV11-2 and TRBJ2-1; the TCRdb call, TRBD2, lacks DNA for checking. CDR3 sequence reads: CASSLELAGGFFNEQFF.